These T cell receptor beta chains were read from a single sample in a study of T-cell memory formation after mild COVID-19. TCRdb redid the calling of the 5' RACE reads with MiXCR, one entry per CDR3 protein. The sample contains about 180,000 distinct CDR3 sequences, approximately 16% of which appear only once. Source material: PBMCs or a T cell subset sorted from them (not recorded which). These receptors were obtained from an adult woman who had mild COVID-19 (a few samples of this study predate the infection). Cell type and time point are not known. Both conserved end residues are part of each CDR3. D genes are given only for firm matches. Clone size is given for some rows only: seen once, a few or many times, or a class if the clone is expanded.

clone size	D gene	V gene	J gene	CDR3 DNA	CDR3 protein
few	-	TRBV2	TRBJ1-1	TGTGCCAGCAACACTCAAGTGGTGGCTAACACTGAAGCTTTCTTT	CASNTQVVANTEAFF
few	-	TRBV4-1	TRBJ2-7	TGCGCCAGCAGCCAAGCCGGGACCAGGCACGAGCAGTACTTC	CASSQAGTRHEQYF
-	TRBD1	TRBV28	TRBJ2-3	TGTGCCAGCAGATCACAGGGGTTGGGTACGCAGTATTTT	CASRSQGLGTQYF
few	TRBD1	TRBV6-6	TRBJ2-5	TGTGCCAGCAGCATGGGACAGACACCCCGAGGCACCCAGTACTTC	CASSMGQTPRGTQYF
-	-	TRBV6-2/TRBV6-3	TRBJ1-2	TGTGCCAGCAGTTACCCAGAAGGCTACACCTTC	CASSYPEGYTF
-	-	TRBV20-1	TRBJ2-4	TGCAGTGTCCGACCCTCCGGGGGCGCCGGCATTCAGTACTTC	CSVRPSGGAGIQYF
many	-	TRBV12-3/TRBV12-4	TRBJ2-4	TGTGCCAGCAGGTCTGGGGGCGCAGCCAAAAACATTCAGTACTTC	CASRSGGAAKNIQYF
-	-	TRBV9	TRBJ2-3	TGTGCCAGCAGCGTAGAGGCAGGGGCGGTGGCAGATACGCAGTATTTT	CASSVEAGAVADTQYF
-	-	TRBV12-3/TRBV12-4	TRBJ2-1	TGTGCCAGCAGACCATCCGGGCTAGCGAACAATGAGCAGTTCTTC	CASRPSGLANNEQFF
few	TRBD1	TRBV5-1	TRBJ2-7	TGCGCCAGCAGCTCAAAACAGGGGGCAGACGAGCAGTACTTC	CASSSKQGADEQYF
-	-	TRBV5-1	TRBJ1-1	TGCGCCAGCAGCTTGGGGGACCTGAACACTGAAGCTTTCTTT	CASSLGDLNTEAFF
-	-	TRBV6-1	TRBJ1-1	TGTGCCAGCAGTGAAGGGAATTTGAACACTGAAGCTTTCTTT	CASSEGNLNTEAFF
few	TRBD2	TRBV24-1	TRBJ2-1	TGTGCCACCAGTGAGGGACTAGAGAATGAGCAGTTCTTC	CATSEGLENEQFF
-	TRBD2	TRBV12-3/TRBV12-4	TRBJ2-2	TGTGCCAGCAGTTTAGCTCGGGGGGTCCCCACCGGGGAGCTGTTTTTT	CASSLARGVPTGELFF
few	-	TRBV29-1	TRBJ2-1	TGCAGCGTAGGAAACCACAAGAATGAGCAGTTCTTC	CSVGNHKNEQFF
-	-	TRBV12-3/TRBV12-4	TRBJ1-3	TGTGCCAGCAGTTTTGGGGGCTCTGGAAACACCATATATTTT	CASSFGGSGNTIYF
few	TRBD2	TRBV11-1	TRBJ2-3	TGTGCCAGCAGCCCTAGCGGGGTTTATACGCAGTATTTT	CASSPSGVYTQYF
many	TRBD1	TRBV15	TRBJ2-1	TGTGCCACCTCCAGACAGGGGGACTACAATGAGCAGTTCTTC	CATSRQGDYNEQFF
few	-	TRBV3-1	TRBJ1-3	TGTGCCAGCAGCCAAATGGGGGACACCATATATTTT	CASSQMGDTIYF
few	TRBD2	TRBV5-1	TRBJ2-2	TGCGCCAGCAGCCCTCGGGGGGGGATGACCGGGGAGCTGTTTTTT	CASSPRGGMTGELFF
few	-	TRBV27	TRBJ1-2	TGTGCCAGCTGCAACGGGAACTATGGCTACACCTTC	CASCNGNYGYTF
-	TRBD2	TRBV29-1	TRBJ2-3	TGCAGCGTTGACGGAGCGGGAGGGCCCACAGATACGCAGTATTTT	CSVDGAGGPTDTQYF
many	TRBD1	TRBV5-1	TRBJ2-7	TGCGCCAGCAGCTCCTTAGGACAGGGTACCCACGAGCAGTACTTC	CASSSLGQGTHEQYF
-	-	TRBV9	TRBJ1-4	TGTGCCAGCAGCGTAGGAGGAAGTGGACGGGAAAAACTGTTTTTT	CASSVGGSGREKLFF